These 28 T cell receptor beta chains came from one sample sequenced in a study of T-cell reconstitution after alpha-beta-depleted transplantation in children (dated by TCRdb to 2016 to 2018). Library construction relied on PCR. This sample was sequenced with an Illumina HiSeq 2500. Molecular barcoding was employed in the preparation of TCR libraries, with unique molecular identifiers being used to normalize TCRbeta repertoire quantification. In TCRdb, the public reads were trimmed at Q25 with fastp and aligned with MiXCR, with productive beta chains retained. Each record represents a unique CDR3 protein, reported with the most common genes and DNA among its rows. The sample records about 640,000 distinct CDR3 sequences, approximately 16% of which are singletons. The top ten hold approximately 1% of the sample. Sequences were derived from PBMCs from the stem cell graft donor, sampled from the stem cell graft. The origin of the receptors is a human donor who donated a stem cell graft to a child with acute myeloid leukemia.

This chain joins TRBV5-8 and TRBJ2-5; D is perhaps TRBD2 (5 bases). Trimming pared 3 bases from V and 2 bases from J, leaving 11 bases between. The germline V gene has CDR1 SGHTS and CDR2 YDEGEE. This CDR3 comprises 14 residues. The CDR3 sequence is CASSYGVLQETQYF. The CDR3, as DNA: TGTGCCAGCAGCTACGGGGTATTGCAAGAGACCCAGTACTTC.

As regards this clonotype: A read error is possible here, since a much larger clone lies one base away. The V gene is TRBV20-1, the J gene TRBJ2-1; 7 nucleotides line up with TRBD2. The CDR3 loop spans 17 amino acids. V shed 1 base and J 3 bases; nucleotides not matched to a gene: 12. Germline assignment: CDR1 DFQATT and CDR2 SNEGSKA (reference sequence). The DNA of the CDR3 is TGCAGTGCTAGAGTCTATGGAGGGGCGGGGGACTACAATGAGCAGTTCTTC. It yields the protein CSARVYGGAGDYNEQFF.

The CDR3 region is CASSLDGRGEQYV. CDR3 coding DNA: TGCGCCAGCAGCTTGGACGGGCGTGGCGAGCAGTACGTC. The V call is TRBV5-1, the J call TRBJ2-7, with D hard to call. With 0 bases removed from V and 6 bases from J, the gap between germline ends came to 10 bases. CDR3 length equals 13 residues. From germline, CDR1 is SGHRS and CDR2 YFSETQ.

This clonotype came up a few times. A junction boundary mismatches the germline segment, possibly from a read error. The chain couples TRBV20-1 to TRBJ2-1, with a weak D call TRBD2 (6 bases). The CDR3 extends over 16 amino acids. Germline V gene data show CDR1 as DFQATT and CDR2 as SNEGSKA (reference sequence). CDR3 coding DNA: TGCTGTGCTAGAGATCTTAACGGGAGCTCCTACAATGAGCAGTTCTTC. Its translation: CCARDLNGSSYNEQFF.

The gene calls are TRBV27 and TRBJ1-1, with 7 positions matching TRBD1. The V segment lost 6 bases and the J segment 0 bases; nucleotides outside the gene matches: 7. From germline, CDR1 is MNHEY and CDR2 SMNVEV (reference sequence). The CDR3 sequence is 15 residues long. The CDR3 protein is CASSRGTVMNTEAFF. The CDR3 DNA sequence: TGTGCCAGCAGCCGGGGGACAGTCATGAACACTGAAGCTTTCTTT.

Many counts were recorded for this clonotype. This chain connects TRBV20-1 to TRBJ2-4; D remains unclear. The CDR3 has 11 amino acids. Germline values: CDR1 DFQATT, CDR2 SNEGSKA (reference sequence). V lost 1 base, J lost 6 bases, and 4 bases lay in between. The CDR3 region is CSARVRNIQYF. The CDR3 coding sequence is TGCAGTGCTAGAGTTCGAAACATTCAGTACTTC.

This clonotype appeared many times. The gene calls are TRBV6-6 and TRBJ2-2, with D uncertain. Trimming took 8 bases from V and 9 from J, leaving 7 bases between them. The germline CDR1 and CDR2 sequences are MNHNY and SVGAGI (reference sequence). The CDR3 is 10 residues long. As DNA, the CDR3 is TGTGCCAGCGGAAGGCGGGAGCTGTTTTTT. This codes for CASGRRELFF.

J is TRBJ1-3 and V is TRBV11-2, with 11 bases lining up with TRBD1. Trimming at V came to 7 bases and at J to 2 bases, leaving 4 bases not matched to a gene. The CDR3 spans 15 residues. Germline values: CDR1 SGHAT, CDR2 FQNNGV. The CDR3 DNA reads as TGTGCCAGCAAGGGGACAGGGGGTCCTGGAAACACCATATATTTT. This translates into CASKGTGGPGNTIYF.

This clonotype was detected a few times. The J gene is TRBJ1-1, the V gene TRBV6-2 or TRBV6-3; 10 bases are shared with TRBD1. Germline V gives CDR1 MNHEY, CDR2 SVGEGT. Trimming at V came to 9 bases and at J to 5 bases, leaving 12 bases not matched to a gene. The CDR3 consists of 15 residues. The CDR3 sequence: CASTRQGAMGTEAFF. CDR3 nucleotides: TGTGCCAGTACAAGACAGGGGGCAATGGGGACTGAAGCTTTCTTT.

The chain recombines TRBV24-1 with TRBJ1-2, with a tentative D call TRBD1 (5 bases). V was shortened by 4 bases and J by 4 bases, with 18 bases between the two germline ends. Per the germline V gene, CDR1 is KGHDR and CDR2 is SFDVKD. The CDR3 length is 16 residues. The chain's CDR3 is CATSDPEGQGTYGYTF. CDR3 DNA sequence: TGTGCCACCAGTGACCCCGAGGGGCAGGGAACCTATGGCTACACCTTC.

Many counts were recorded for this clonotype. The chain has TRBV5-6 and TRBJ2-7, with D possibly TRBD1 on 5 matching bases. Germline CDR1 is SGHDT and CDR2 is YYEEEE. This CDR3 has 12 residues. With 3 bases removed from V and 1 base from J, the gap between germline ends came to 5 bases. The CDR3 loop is CASSSGSYEQYV. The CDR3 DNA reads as TGTGCCAGCAGCTCAGGGTCCTACGAGCAGTACGTC.

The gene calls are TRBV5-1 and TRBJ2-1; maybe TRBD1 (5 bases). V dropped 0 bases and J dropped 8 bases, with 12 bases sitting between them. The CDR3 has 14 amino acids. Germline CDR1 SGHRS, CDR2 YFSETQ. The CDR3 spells CASSLGLRGDEQFF. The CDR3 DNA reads TGCGCCAGCAGCTTGGGCCTTAGGGGCGATGAGCAGTTCTTC.

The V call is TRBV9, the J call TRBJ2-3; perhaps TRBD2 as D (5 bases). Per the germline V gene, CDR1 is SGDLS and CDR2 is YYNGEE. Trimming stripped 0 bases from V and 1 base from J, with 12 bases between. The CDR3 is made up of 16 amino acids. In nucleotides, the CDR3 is TGTGCCAGCAGCGTAGGTCGAGGGTTGGGCACAGATACGCAGTATTTT. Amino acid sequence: CASSVGRGLGTDTQYF.

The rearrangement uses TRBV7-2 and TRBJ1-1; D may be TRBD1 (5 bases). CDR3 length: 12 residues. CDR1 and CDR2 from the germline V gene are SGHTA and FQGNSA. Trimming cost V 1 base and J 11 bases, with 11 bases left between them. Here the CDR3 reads CASSLVGTGAFF. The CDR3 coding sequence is TGTGCCAGCAGCTTAGTAGGGACCGGCGCTTTCTTT.

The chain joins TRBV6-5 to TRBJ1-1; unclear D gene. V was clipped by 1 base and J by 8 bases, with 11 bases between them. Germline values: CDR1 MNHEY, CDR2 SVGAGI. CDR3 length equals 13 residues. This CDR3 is CASSYYLSVEAFF. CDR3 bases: TGTGCCAGCAGTTACTACCTGTCAGTCGAAGCTTTCTTT.

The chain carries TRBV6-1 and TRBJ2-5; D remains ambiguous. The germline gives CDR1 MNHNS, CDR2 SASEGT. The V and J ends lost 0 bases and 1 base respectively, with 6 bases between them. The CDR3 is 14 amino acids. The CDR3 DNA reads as TGTGCCAGCAGTGAAGCAATTTTCCAAGAGACCCAGTACTTC. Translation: CASSEAIFQETQYF.

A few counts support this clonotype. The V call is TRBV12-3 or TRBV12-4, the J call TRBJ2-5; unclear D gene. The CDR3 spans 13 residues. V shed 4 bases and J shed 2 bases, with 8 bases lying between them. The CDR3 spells CASSSSRQETQYF. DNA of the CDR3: TGTGCCAGCAGTTCAAGCCGACAAGAGACCCAGTACTTC.

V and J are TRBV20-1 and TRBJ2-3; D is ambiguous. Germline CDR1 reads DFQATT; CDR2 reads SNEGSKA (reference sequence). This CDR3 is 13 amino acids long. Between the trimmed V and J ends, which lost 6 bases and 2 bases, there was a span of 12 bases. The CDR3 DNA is TGCAGTGCCCGGGTCCCCACCACAGATACGCAGTATTTT. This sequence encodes CSARVPTTDTQYF.

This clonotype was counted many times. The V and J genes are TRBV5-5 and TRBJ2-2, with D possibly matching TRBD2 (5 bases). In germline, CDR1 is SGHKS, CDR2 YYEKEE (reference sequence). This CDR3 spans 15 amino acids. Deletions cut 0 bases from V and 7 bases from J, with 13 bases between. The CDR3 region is CASSLDGGRGGELFF. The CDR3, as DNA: TGTGCCAGCAGCTTGGATGGAGGACGAGGCGGGGAGCTGTTTTTT.

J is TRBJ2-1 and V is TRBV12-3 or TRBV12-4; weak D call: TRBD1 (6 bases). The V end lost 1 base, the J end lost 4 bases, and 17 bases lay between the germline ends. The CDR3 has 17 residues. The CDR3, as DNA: TGTGCCAGCAGTTTAGGGGCAGGGGTTAGGGGGTACAATGAGCAGTTCTTC. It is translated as CASSLGAGVRGYNEQFF.

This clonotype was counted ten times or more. This CDR3 is CSATSGGPPYNEQFF. In DNA form, the CDR3 reads TGCAGTGCTACTAGCGGGGGGCCCCCTTACAATGAGCAGTTCTTC. This chain joins TRBV20-1 and TRBJ2-1, with 11 bases matching TRBD2. J gave up 4 bases and V 4 bases, and 6 bases lay outside the gene matches. The CDR3 extends over 15 amino acids. Germline values: CDR1 DFQATT, CDR2 SNEGSKA (reference sequence).

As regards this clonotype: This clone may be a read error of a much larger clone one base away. Written as DNA, the CDR3 is TGTGCCAGTAGTACGGTCCCCTACGACCAGTACTTC. It translates to CASSTVPYDQYF. J is TRBJ2-7 and V is TRBV19; D is unresolved. This CDR3 comprises 12 residues. The germline V gene has CDR1 LNHDA and CDR2 SQIVND (reference sequence).

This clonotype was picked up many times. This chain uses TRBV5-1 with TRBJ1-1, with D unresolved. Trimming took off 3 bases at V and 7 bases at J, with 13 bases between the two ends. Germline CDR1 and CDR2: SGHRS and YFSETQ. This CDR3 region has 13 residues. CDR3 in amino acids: CASSSGEAREAFF. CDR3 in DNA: TGCGCCAGCAGCTCCGGTGAAGCACGTGAAGCTTTCTTT.

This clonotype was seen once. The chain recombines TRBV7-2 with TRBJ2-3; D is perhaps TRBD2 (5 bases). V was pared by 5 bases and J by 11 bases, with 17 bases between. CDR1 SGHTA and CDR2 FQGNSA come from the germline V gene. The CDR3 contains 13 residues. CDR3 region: CASSHDLRGEQYF. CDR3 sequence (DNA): TGTGCCAGCAGCCATGACTTACGGGGTGAGCAGTATTTT.

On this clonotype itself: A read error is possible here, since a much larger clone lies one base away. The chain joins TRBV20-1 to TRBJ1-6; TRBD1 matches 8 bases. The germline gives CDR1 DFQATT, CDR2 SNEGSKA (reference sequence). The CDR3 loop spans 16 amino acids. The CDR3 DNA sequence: TGCGGTGCTAGAGATCCTTTGGGACAGGCCGATTCACCCCTCCACTTT. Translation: CGARDPLGQADSPLHF.

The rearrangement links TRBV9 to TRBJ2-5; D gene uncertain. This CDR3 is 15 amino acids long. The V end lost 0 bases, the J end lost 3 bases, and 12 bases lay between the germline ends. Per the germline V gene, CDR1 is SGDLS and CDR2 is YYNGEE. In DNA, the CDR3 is TGTGCCAGCAGCGTAGGTCGGTACAGAGAAGAGACCCAGTACTTC. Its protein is CASSVGRYREETQYF.

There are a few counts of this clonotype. CDR3 bases: TGTGCCAGCAGCTTAGTCCCTAGGGGGGTAGCGGGGACGCAGGAGACCCAGTACTTC. As protein: CASSLVPRGVAGTQETQYF. V gene TRBV11-2 combines with J gene TRBJ2-5; 8 bases are shared with TRBD2. Germline V gene data show CDR1 as SGHAT and CDR2 as FQNNGV. This CDR3 region has 19 residues. With V trimmed by 1 base and J by 5 bases, 18 bases remained unmatched.

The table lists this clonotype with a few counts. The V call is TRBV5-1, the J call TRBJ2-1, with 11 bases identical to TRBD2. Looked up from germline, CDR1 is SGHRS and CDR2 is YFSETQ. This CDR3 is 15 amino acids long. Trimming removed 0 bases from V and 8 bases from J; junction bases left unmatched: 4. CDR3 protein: CASSLELAGVDEQFF. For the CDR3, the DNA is TGCGCCAGCAGCTTGGAACTAGCGGGGGTCGATGAGCAGTTCTTC.